These T cell receptor beta chains were read from a single sample in a study of blood T cell repertoires in COVID-19. Using immunoSEQ multiplex PCR, the repertoire was profiled, and TCRdb retains in-frame clones only, with some absent. The table lists 180,000 or so clones, roughly 88% of them singletons, with approximately 11% in the top ten. Material for sequencing was peripheral blood. The receptor source for this set is a human donor with active or convalescent COVID-19. The donor label of this sample is uncertain. Each CDR3 is given with its conserved first and last residue. A D gene is named only where the DNA matches it firmly. A row's size may be missing; if present it is once, few, many or a size class.

TRBV10-3,TRBJ2-7,-,TRBD1,TGTGCCATCAGTGACCCCGGGACAGAGACCTACGAGCAGTACTTC,CAISDPGTETYEQYF
TRBV10-2,TRBJ2-3,-,-,TGCGCCAGCAGTGAGTCTCGGGATACGCAGTATTTT,CASSESRDTQYF
TRBV16,TRBJ1-3,-,-,TGTGCCAGCAGCCGAGTTCTCCAGGCCGCTGGAAACACCATATATTTT,CASSRVLQAAGNTIYF
TRBV9,TRBJ2-1,-,-,TGTGCCAGCAGCGTCCCGAGCTCCTACAATGAGCAGTTCTTC,CASSVPSSYNEQFF
TRBV7-9,TRBJ2-1,-,TRBD2,TGTGCCAGCAGCCGGGGCCGGGGGGGCCCCTACAATGAGCAGTTCTTC,CASSRGRGGPYNEQFF
TRBV7-2,TRBJ2-5,-,-,TGTGCCAGCAGCTTAACTAGCTATGGGGAGACCCAGTACTTC,CASSLTSYGETQYF
TRBV20-1,TRBJ2-7,-,TRBD2,TGCAGTGCTAGTCTTACTAGCGGTGGGCGCGAGCAGTACTTC,CSASLTSGGREQYF
TRBV5-4,TRBJ1-1,-,-,TGTGCCAGCAGCTTGGATTGGCGGGGATCTGGTGCTTTCTTT,CASSLDWRGSGAFF
TRBV6-1,TRBJ1-3,-,-,TGTGCCAGCAGTGAAGGGGGCTACTCTGGAAACACCATATATTTT,CASSEGGYSGNTIYF
TRBV7-3,TRBJ1-5,-,TRBD1,TGTGCCAGCAGTCCGACGGGACAGCAGCCCCAGCATTTT,CASSPTGQQPQHF
TRBV18,TRBJ1-5,-,TRBD1,TGTGCCAGCTCCATGGGACAGGGAGGCAATCAGCCCCAGCATTTT,CASSMGQGGNQPQHF
TRBV9,TRBJ2-7,-,TRBD2,TGTGCCAGCAGCGTATCGCGGGAGAGGTACGAGCAGTACTTC,CASSVSRERYEQYF
TRBV28,TRBJ1-2,-,TRBD1,TGTGCCAGCAGGACCCAGGGGGGTGCCTATGGCTACACCTTC,CASRTQGGAYGYTF
TRBV12-3/TRBV12-4,TRBJ2-7,-,TRBD2,TGTGCCAGCCTGACGGGGGGGACCTACGAGCAGTACTTC,CASLTGGTYEQYF
TRBV6-1,TRBJ1-2,once,TRBD1,TGTGCCAGCAGTGAACCCTCGGGGGAAACAGGGGGAGTTCACTATGGCTACACCTTC,CASSEPSGETGGVHYGYTF
TRBV10-3,TRBJ2-5,-,-,TGTGCCATCAGTGAACGGGAGACCCAGTACTTC,CAISERETQYF
TRBV7-9,TRBJ2-1,-,TRBD2,TGTGCCAGCAGCTTGAGCGGGGGGCGAGGTAATGAGCAGTTCTTC,CASSLSGGRGNEQFF
TRBV6-2/TRBV6-3,TRBJ2-5,-,-,TGTGCCAGCAGTTACGGGCAGAAAGAGACCCAGTACTTC,CASSYGQKETQYF
TRBV6-1,TRBJ1-6,-,-,TGTGCCAGCAGTGATGGGGGGTTTTATTCACCCCTCCACTTT,CASSDGGFYSPLHF
TRBV10-3,TRBJ2-7,-,TRBD2,TGTGCCATCAGCGGGACTAGCGGTTTGTACGAGCAGTACTTC,CAISGTSGLYEQYF
TRBV7-9,TRBJ2-2,-,-,TGTGCCAGCAGCTTACGGGCAGGGCGCTCCGGGGAGCTGTTTTTT,CASSLRAGRSGELFF
TRBV20-1,TRBJ2-1,-,-,TGCAGTGCTAGTATCCAGCGGGTCTCCTACAATGAGCAGTTCTTC,CSASIQRVSYNEQFF
TRBV6-6,TRBJ2-1,-,-,TGTGCCACCAAACCGACAGGCTTAAACAATGAGCAGTTCTTC,CATKPTGLNNEQFF
TRBV7-3,TRBJ2-2,-,-,TGTGCCAGCAGCTCAAACGGGGAGCTGTTTTTT,CASSSNGELFF
TRBV5-1,TRBJ2-7,many,TRBD1,TGCGCCAGCAGCTTCCCAGGACAGGAAACCTACGAGCAGTACTTC,CASSFPGQETYEQYF
TRBV30,TRBJ1-2,once,TRBD1,TGTGCCTGGAGTTTGGGGACAGGGGGCGAGATTAACTATGGCTACACCTTC,CAWSLGTGGEINYGYTF
TRBV2,TRBJ1-2,-,-,TGTGCCAGCATTCAGGAAACGGTCTATGGCTACACCTTC,CASIQETVYGYTF
TRBV19,TRBJ1-2,-,TRBD1,TGTGCCAGTAGTATAGATGAAAGTTGGACAGGGGGCGGATATGGCTACACCTTC,CASSIDESWTGGGYGYTF
TRBV5-6,TRBJ1-2,-,-,TGTGCCAGCAGCTTGGCAGCTAACTATGGCTACACCTTC,CASSLAANYGYTF
TRBV6-6,TRBJ2-2,-,-,TGTGCCAGCAGTTCCCGGTGGGAGCTGTTTTTT,CASSSRWELFF
TRBV18,TRBJ2-3,-,TRBD2,TGTGCCAGCTCCCCAGCGGGAGTCACAGATACGCAGTATTTT,CASSPAGVTDTQYF
TRBV5-6,TRBJ2-5,-,-,TGTGCCAGCAGCACCCGGGGTAGCGCGGAGACCCAGTACTTC,CASSTRGSAETQYF
TRBV7-3,TRBJ2-1,-,TRBD2,TGTGCCAGCAGCGCTCTGAGGACTAGCGGGAGGGCCACCTACAATGAGCAGTTCTTC,CASSALRTSGRATYNEQFF
TRBV9,TRBJ2-5,-,-,TGTGCCAGCAGCGGAGGGGGATTACAGGGATGGACCCAGTACTTC,CASSGGGLQGWTQYF
TRBV7-2,TRBJ2-5,-,TRBD2,TGTGCCAGCAGCGGGTGGGGGGGTCAAGAGACCCAGTACTTC,CASSGWGGQETQYF
TRBV19,TRBJ2-4,once,TRBD1,TGTGCCAGTAGTCCCGGGACAGGGACCTGGAACATTCAGTACTTC,CASSPGTGTWNIQYF
TRBV5-1,TRBJ2-6,-,TRBD1,TGCGCCAGCACCCCGGCGCGGCAGGGGGTTATTTCGACTGGGGCCAACGTCCTGACTTTC,CASTPARQGVISTGANVLTF
TRBV6-6,TRBJ1-2,once,TRBD1,TGTGCCAGCACAGGAGACAGGGGTGGCTACACCTTC,CASTGDRGGYTF
TRBV6-5,TRBJ2-7,-,TRBD2,TGTGCCAGCAGCTGGGTGGTAGCGGGCACCTACGAGCAGTACTTC,CASSWVVAGTYEQYF
TRBV15,TRBJ2-7,-,TRBD2,TGTGCCACCAGCAGAGGGGGTATTAGCGGGGGGAGCTCCTACGAGCAGTACTTC,CATSRGGISGGSSYEQYF
TRBV25-1,TRBJ2-7,once,TRBD1,TGTGCCAGCACTGCGACAGGGGTCGAGCAGTACTTC,CASTATGVEQYF
TRBV7-9,TRBJ1-3,-,-,TGTGCCAGCAGCAAGGGGTCCTCCCTGGGGGGAAACACCATATATTTT,CASSKGSSLGGNTIYF
TRBV5-1,TRBJ1-1,-,-,TGCGCCAGCAGCTTGGCCGGAGTGGGCACTGAAGCTTTCTTT,CASSLAGVGTEAFF
TRBV18,TRBJ2-1,-,TRBD1,TGTGCCAGCTCACTTCCGACAGGGCGGGAGCAGTTCTTC,CASSLPTGREQFF
TRBV27,TRBJ2-7,-,-,TGTGCCAGCAGCCTCTCCTACGAGCAGTACTTC,CASSLSYEQYF
TRBV6-6,TRBJ2-1,-,TRBD1,TGTGCCAGCAGGGGGACAGGGAGGGACAATGAGCAGTTCTTC,CASRGTGRDNEQFF
TRBV9,TRBJ2-5,-,-,TGTGCCAGCAGCGCGACAGGTAGAGAGACCCAGTACTTC,CASSATGRETQYF
TRBV5-1,TRBJ1-1,-,-,TGCGCCAGCAGCTTGGAAGGGGCCCCTTCGAACACTGAAGCTTTCTTT,CASSLEGAPSNTEAFF
TRBV24-1,TRBJ1-2,once,-,TGTGCCATCACGTCCGGGGGGCGGGATGAAGGCTACACCTTC,CAITSGGRDEGYTF
TRBV5-1,TRBJ2-7,-,-,TGCGCCAGCACGAGCGGGTTCTCCTACGAGCAGTACTTC,CASTSGFSYEQYF
TRBV25-1,TRBJ2-1,-,-,TGTGCCAGCAGTGGGGGGCAGGACTACAATGAGCAGTTCTTC,CASSGGQDYNEQFF
TRBV5-6,TRBJ2-7,-,TRBD2,TGTGCCAGCAGCTTGCTTCTAGCGGGTTCCTACGAGCAGTACTTC,CASSLLLAGSYEQYF
TRBV7-9,TRBJ2-3,-,TRBD1,TGTGCCAGCAGCTTGATCCCGGGACAGGGGCCTGAGGATACGCAGTATTTT,CASSLIPGQGPEDTQYF
TRBV7-5,TRBJ2-7,-,-,TGTGTCAGAAGCCCAGACGGGGAGAACGAGCAGTACTTC,CVRSPDGENEQYF